These 5 T cell receptor beta chains share one sample of origin, sequenced in a study of blood T cell repertoires in COVID-19. The protocol was immunoSEQ multiplex PCR, while the TCRdb copy is restricted to in-frame clones and leaves out a portion. The sample gives around 180,000 clones, roughly 85% of which show up once; around 3.3% is in the top ten. The material sequenced was peripheral blood. Receptors were obtained from a man aged 55 to 70 with acute or convalescent COVID-19.

The chain combines TRBV19 with TRBJ1-4; D is unclear. This CDR3 is 16 amino acids long. CDR1 LNHDA and CDR2 SQIVND come from the germline V gene (reference sequence). V was trimmed by 4 bases and J by 6 bases, leaving 18 bases between them. As DNA, the CDR3 is TGTGCCAGTAGTACCTACAGCGGGATGAGGGATGAAAAACTGTTTTTT. It encodes CASSTYSGMRDEKLFF.

The chain couples TRBV4-2 to TRBJ2-7; D call uncertain. Trimming shortened V by 0 bases and J by 0 bases, and 9 bases separated the two germline ends. From germline, CDR1 is LGHNA and CDR2 YNFKEQ. CDR3 length: 15 residues. The CDR3 here is CASSQDTTVSYEQYF. Here the CDR3 DNA reads TGTGCCAGCAGCCAAGATACTACCGTCTCCTACGAGCAGTACTTC.

This sequence joins TRBV10-3 and TRBJ2-7, with a possible D match to TRBD2 (6 bases). The germline V gene has CDR1 ENHRY and CDR2 SYGVKD. Trimming removed 1 base at V and 2 bases at J, with 9 bases between. CDR3 length: 14 residues. CDR3 sequence: CAISELEGTYEQYF. CDR3 nucleotide sequence: TGTGCCATCAGTGAGTTGGAGGGGACCTACGAGCAGTACTTC.

This clone has a handful of counts. The CDR3, as DNA: TGTGCCAGCAGCCAAGTCAGGGTGGCAGATACGCAGTATTTT. Protein product: CASSQVRVADTQYF. The V call is TRBV14, the J call TRBJ2-3, with a weak D call TRBD1 (5 bases). CDR3 length: 14 amino acids. Germline CDR1 is SGHDN and CDR2 is FVKESK. Trimming stripped 1 base from V and 4 bases from J, with 9 bases between. The whole variable domain, filled in from reference TRBV14 and TRBJ2-3, reads EAGVTQFPSHSVIEKGQTVTLRCDPISGHDNLYWYRRVMGKEIKFLLHFVKESKQDESGMPNNRFLAERTGGTYSTLKVQPAELEDSGVYFCASSQVRVADTQYFGPGTRLTVL.

The chain has TRBV19 and TRBJ1-1, with D maybe TRBD1 (6 bases). This CDR3 has 15 residues. Trimming removed 5 bases at V and 3 bases at J, with 16 bases between. Germline CDR1 and CDR2: LNHDA and SQIVND (reference sequence). CDR3 amino acids: CASSPQDRQDTEAFF. The CDR3 DNA reads TGTGCCAGTAGTCCCCAGGACAGACAGGACACTGAAGCTTTCTTT. Combining the CDR3 with reference TRBV19 and TRBJ1-1 gives the whole variable domain DGGITQSPKYLFRKEGQNVTLSCEQNLNHDAMYWYRQDPGQGLRLIYYSQIVNDFQKGDIAEGYSVSREKKESFPLTVTSAQKNPTAFYLCASSPQDRQDTEAFFGQGTRLTVV.